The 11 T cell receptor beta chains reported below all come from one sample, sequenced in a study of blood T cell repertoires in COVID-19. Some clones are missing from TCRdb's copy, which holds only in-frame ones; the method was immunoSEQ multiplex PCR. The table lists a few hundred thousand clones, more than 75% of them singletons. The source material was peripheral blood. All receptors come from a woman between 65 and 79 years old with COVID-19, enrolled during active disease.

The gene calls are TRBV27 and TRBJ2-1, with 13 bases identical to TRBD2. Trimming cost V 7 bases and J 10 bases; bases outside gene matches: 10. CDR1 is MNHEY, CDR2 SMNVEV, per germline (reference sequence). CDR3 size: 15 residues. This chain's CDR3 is CASTPGGLAGVEQFF. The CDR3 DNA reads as TGTGCCAGCACCCCGGGAGGACTAGCGGGAGTAGAGCAGTTCTTC.

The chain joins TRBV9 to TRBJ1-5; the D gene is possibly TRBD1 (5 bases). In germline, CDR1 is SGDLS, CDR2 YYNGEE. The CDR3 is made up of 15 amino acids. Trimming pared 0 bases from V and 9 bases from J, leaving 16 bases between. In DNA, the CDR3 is TGTGCCAGCAGCGTAGGGCCGGACACTAAATCGCCCCAGCATTTT. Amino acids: CASSVGPDTKSPQHF. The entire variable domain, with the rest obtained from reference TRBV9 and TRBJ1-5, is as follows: DSGVTQTPKHLITATGQRVTLRCSPRSGDLSVYWYQQSLDQGLQFLIQYYNGEERAKGNILERFSAQQFPDLHSELNLSSLELGDSALYFCASSVGPDTKSPQHFGDGTRLSIL.

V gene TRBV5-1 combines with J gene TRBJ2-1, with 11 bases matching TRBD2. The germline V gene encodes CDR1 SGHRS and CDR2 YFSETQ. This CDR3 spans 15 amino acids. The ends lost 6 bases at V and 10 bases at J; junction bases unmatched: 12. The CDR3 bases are TGCGCCAGCAAACAAGGGACTAGCGGTATAGAAGAGCAGTTCTTC. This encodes CASKQGTSGIEEQFF.

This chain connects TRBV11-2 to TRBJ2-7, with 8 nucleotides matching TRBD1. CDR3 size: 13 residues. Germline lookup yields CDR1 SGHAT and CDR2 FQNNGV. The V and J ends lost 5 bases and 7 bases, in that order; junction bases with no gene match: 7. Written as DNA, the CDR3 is TGTGCCAGCAGCCCGGACAGGGAAGGGGAGCAGTACTTC. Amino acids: CASSPDREGEQYF.

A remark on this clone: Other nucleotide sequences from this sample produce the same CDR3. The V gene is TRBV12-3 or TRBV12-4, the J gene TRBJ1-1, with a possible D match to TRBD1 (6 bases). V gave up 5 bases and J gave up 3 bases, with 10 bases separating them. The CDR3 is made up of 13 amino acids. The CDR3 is CASSRQVDTEAFF. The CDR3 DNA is TGTGCCAGCAGTCGACAGGTGGACACTGAAGCTTTCTTT.

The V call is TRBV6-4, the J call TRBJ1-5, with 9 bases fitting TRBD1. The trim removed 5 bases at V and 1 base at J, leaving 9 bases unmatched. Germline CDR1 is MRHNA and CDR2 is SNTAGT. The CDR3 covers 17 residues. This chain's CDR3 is CASSSRDRELSNQPQHF. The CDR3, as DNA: TGTGCCAGCAGTAGCCGGGACAGGGAATTGAGCAATCAGCCCCAGCATTTT.

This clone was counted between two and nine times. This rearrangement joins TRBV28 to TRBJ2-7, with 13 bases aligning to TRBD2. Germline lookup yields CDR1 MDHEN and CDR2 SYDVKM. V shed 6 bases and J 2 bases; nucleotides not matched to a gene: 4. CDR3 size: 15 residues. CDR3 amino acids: CASRRTSGSPYEQYF. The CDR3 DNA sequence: TGTGCCAGCAGACGGACTAGCGGGAGTCCCTACGAGCAGTACTTC.

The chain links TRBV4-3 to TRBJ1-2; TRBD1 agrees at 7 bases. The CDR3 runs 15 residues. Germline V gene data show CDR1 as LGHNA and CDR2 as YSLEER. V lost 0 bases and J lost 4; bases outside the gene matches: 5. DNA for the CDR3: TGCGCCAGCAGCCAAGAAACAGGGGAAGTCTATGGCTACACCTTC. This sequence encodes CASSQETGEVYGYTF.

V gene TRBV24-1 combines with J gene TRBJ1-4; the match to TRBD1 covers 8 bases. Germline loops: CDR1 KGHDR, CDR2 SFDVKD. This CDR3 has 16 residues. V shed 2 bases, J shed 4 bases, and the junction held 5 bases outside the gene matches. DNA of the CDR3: TGTGCCACCAGTGATTCTGGACAGGGCGGTAATGAAAAACTGTTTTTT. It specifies CATSDSGQGGNEKLFF.

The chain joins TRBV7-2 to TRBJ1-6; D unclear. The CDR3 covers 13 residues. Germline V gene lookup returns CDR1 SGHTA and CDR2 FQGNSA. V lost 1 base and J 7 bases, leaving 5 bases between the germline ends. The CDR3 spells CASSLEPNSPLHF. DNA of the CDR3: TGTGCCAGCAGCTTAGAGCCCAATTCACCCCTCCACTTT.

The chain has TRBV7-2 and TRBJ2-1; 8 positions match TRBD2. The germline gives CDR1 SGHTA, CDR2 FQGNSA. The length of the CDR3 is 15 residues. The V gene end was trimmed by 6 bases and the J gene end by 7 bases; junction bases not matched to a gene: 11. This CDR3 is CASRSSGSRLNEQFF. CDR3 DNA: TGTGCCAGCAGGTCAAGCGGGAGTAGGTTGAATGAGCAGTTCTTC.